One sample yielded the 24 T cell receptor beta chains listed below, sequenced in a study of regulatory dendritic cells for organ transplantation (dated by TCRdb to about 2017). The library was built by means of the immunoSEQ multiplex PCR assay. TCRdb took this table from immuneACCESS and kept in-frame rearrangements with V and J called. Such tables lack part of the clones; where checked against another copy, unresolved V genes explain under half of the gap, and the rest is unexplained. A total of approximately 29,000 clones appear in this sample, around 80% of them only once. The ten largest clones capture approximately 0.1% of the sample. Sequencing was done on a sample of naive CD4+ T cells from blood. The cell subset or site label, read with the paper, signifies: CD45RA+ naive T cells. The receptor source for this set is a human donor in good health.

As for this clone: This same CDR3 is encoded by further DNA sequences in the sample. This sequence joins TRBV18 and TRBJ1-1, with 10 bases that match TRBD1. CDR3 length: 15 residues. The V gene's germline CDR1 is KGHSH and CDR2 LQKENI. V lost 5 bases, J lost 1 base, and 4 bases stayed unmatched. CDR3 in amino acids: CASSLGQGGNTEAFF. The CDR3 bases are TGTGCCAGCTCATTAGGACAGGGGGGGAACACTGAAGCTTTCTTT.

V usage is TRBV5-1 and J usage is TRBJ2-5; D is unclear. This CDR3 has 15 residues. In germline, CDR1 is SGHRS, CDR2 YFSETQ. Trimming took off 4 bases at V and 2 bases at J, with 15 bases between the two ends. DNA of the CDR3: TGCGCCAGCAGCCCCGCGGTATCTAGTCAAGAGACCCAGTACTTC. Protein product: CASSPAVSSQETQYF.

This chain links TRBV19 with TRBJ2-4; TRBD2 aligns across 8 bases. Per germline, CDR1 LNHDA and CDR2 SQIVND (reference sequence). The CDR3 length is 15 residues. V trimming: 5 bases; J trimming: 7 bases; junction bases outside the gene matches: 10. The CDR3 spells CASSATGGTENIQYF. The CDR3 DNA follows: TGTGCCAGTAGTGCCACGGGGGGGACTGAGAACATTCAGTACTTC.

V is TRBV10-3 and J is TRBJ2-2; TRBD2 matches 7 bases. V was clipped by 3 bases and J by 4 bases; unmatched bases: 5. The CDR3 contains 15 residues. The germline V gene has CDR1 ENHRY and CDR2 SYGVKD. The CDR3 reads CAISDLGGTTGELFF. In DNA, the CDR3 is TGTGCCATCAGTGATCTCGGGGGGACCACCGGGGAGCTGTTTTTT.

This clone appeared a few times. This sequence joins TRBV7-9 and TRBJ2-1; D is perhaps TRBD1 (5 bases). In germline, CDR1 is SEHNR, CDR2 FQNEAQ (reference sequence). Deletions cut 3 bases from V and 6 bases from J, with 15 bases between. This CDR3 has 15 residues. CDR3: CASSLGQGSVNEQFF. For the CDR3, the DNA is TGTGCCAGCAGCTTGGGGCAGGGTTCGGTCAATGAGCAGTTCTTC.

The genes are TRBV6-6 and TRBJ1-2; D is possibly TRBD1 (5 bases). This CDR3 contains 15 residues. Per germline, CDR1 MNHNY and CDR2 SVGAGI (reference sequence). Trimming took off 2 bases at V and 1 base at J, with 11 bases between the two ends. The CDR3 reads CASSYPSGNNYGYTF. The CDR3 DNA is TGTGCCAGCAGTTACCCATCAGGGAATAACTATGGCTACACCTTC.

On this clone: Other DNA sequences of this sample code for an identical CDR3. V gene TRBV9 combines with J gene TRBJ1-2, with 7 bases that match TRBD1. J was trimmed by 3 bases and V by 2 bases; bases with no gene match: 1. Germline loops: CDR1 SGDLS, CDR2 YYNGEE. The CDR3 is made up of 13 amino acids. This CDR3 is CASSVDRDYGYTF. DNA for the CDR3: TGTGCCAGCAGCGTCGACAGGGACTATGGCTACACCTTC.

The chain employs TRBV7-2 and TRBJ2-7; TRBD1 is a possible D gene (8 bases). Per the germline V gene, CDR1 is SGHTA and CDR2 is FQGNSA. The CDR3 extends over 15 amino acids. Trimming removed 1 base from V and 3 bases from J, with 13 bases in between. Here the CDR3 DNA reads TGTGCCAGCAGCTTAGAGCACAGGGGGGGCTACGAGCAGTACTTC. Translated, it gives CASSLEHRGGYEQYF. The full variable domain, in which reference TRBV7-2 and TRBJ2-7 provide the parts outside the CDR3, is GAGVSQSPSNKVTEKGKDVELRCDPISGHTALYWYRQSLGQGLEFLIYFQGNSAPDKSGLPSDRFSAERTGGSVSTLTIQRTQQEDSAVYLCASSLEHRGGYEQYFGPGTRLTVT.

J is TRBJ2-5 and V is TRBV15; TRBD2 matches at 8 bases. The CDR3 is 15 residues long. V was clipped by 0 bases and J by 5 bases; unmatched bases: 5. The V gene's germline CDR1 is LNHNV and CDR2 YYDKDF (reference sequence). CDR3 nucleotide sequence: TGTGCCACCAGCAGAGATAACGGGGGGGACGAGACCCAGTACTTC. Protein: CATSRDNGGDETQYF. Supplemented by reference TRBV15 and TRBJ2-5, the full variable domain reads DAMVIQNPRYQVTQFGKPVTLSCSQTLNHNVMYWYQQKSSQAPKLLFHYYDKDFNNEADTPDNFQSRRPNTSFCFLDIRSPGLGDTAMYLCATSRDNGGDETQYFGPGTRLLVL.

The chain combines TRBV7-8 with TRBJ2-5; 9 nucleotides match TRBD1. CDR3 length: 15 residues. Germline CDR1 is SGHVS and CDR2 is FQNEAQ. Losses at the gene ends were 3 bases for V and 4 bases for J; bases not matched to a gene: 6. CDR3 residues: CASSLYRDRAETQYF. CDR3 coding DNA: TGTGCCAGCAGCTTGTACCGGGACAGGGCAGAGACCCAGTACTTC.

The chain employs TRBV6-1 and TRBJ1-5; D gene uncertain. Germline CDR1 is MNHNS and CDR2 is SASEGT. CDR3 length: 13 amino acids. Trimming took off 6 bases at V and 2 bases at J, with 8 bases between the two ends. The CDR3 is CASSPLGNQPQHF. In DNA, the CDR3 is TGTGCCAGCAGCCCCCTAGGCAATCAGCCCCAGCATTTT.

This chain links TRBV19 with TRBJ1-4; maybe TRBD1 (5 bases). The germline V gene has CDR1 LNHDA and CDR2 SQIVND (reference sequence). V dropped 5 bases and J dropped 3 bases, with 13 bases sitting between them. This CDR3 has 15 amino acids. Here the CDR3 reads CASSFRTPPNEKLFF. For the CDR3, the DNA is TGTGCCAGTAGTTTCCGGACACCGCCTAATGAAAAACTGTTTTTT.

The V gene is TRBV2, the J gene TRBJ2-3; the D gene is possibly TRBD1 (6 bases). The CDR3 has 17 residues. CDR1 is SNHLY, CDR2 FYNNEI, per germline. V was shortened by 5 bases and J by 3 bases, with 21 bases between the two germline ends. CDR3 in amino acids: CASSLTRTGLGTDTQYF. CDR3 DNA sequence: TGTGCCAGCAGTCTCACTAGAACAGGGCTGGGTACAGATACGCAGTATTTT. The full variable domain, rest sourced from reference TRBV2 and TRBJ2-3, is EPEVTQTPSHQVTQMGQEVILRCVPISNHLYFYWYRQILGQKVEFLVSFYNNEISEKSEIFDDQFSVERPDGSNFTLKIRSTKLEDSAMYFCASSLTRTGLGTDTQYFGPGTRLTVL.

The gene calls are TRBV7-9 and TRBJ2-1; perhaps TRBD1 as D (6 bases). CDR1 and CDR2 from the germline V gene are SEHNR and FQNEAQ (reference sequence). The V gene lost 1 base and the J gene lost 5 bases, with 18 bases spanning the gap. CDR3 length: 17 amino acids. The CDR3 DNA reads as TGTGCCAGCAGCTTAGGGGCTGTTCGGCAGGGGCACAATGAGCAGTTCTTC. Residues: CASSLGAVRQGHNEQFF.

The gene calls are TRBV6-1 and TRBJ2-3; D perhaps matches TRBD1 (5 bases). From germline, CDR1 is MNHNS and CDR2 SASEGT. The CDR3 runs 12 residues. V was clipped by 8 bases and J by 1 base, with 7 bases between them. CDR3 DNA: TGTGCCAGCGGGGCCCGCACAGATACGCAGTATTTT. The encoded protein is CASGARTDTQYF.

The rearrangement links TRBV6-5 to TRBJ1-2; perhaps TRBD1 as D (5 bases). Trimming took 5 bases from V and 8 from J, leaving 21 bases between them. Germline V gene lookup returns CDR1 MNHEY and CDR2 SVGAGI. CDR3 length: 15 amino acids. The CDR3 reads CASSLQGTNIFGYTF. In nucleotides, the CDR3 is TGTGCCAGCAGTCTGCAGGGTACCAATATTTTCGGCTACACCTTC.

V and J are TRBV6-6 and TRBJ2-7; D perhaps matches TRBD2 (5 bases). Trimming took off 2 bases at V and 1 base at J, with 9 bases between the two ends. Germline lookup yields CDR1 MNHNY and CDR2 SVGAGI (reference sequence). The CDR3 sequence is 14 residues long. The CDR3 spells CASSYTAVSYEQYF. CDR3 DNA: TGTGCCAGCAGTTACACAGCGGTATCCTACGAGCAGTACTTC.

The chain joins TRBV9 to TRBJ2-7; 12 nucleotides match TRBD2. The ends lost 0 bases at V and 1 base at J; junction bases unmatched: 11. Germline CDR1 SGDLS, CDR2 YYNGEE. The CDR3 sequence is 19 residues long. The CDR3 region is CASSVASPSGGAGSYEQYF. CDR3 nucleotide sequence: TGTGCCAGCAGCGTAGCTAGTCCTAGCGGGGGGGCCGGTTCCTACGAGCAGTACTTC.

This rearrangement joins TRBV11-3 to TRBJ1-4; 7 bases align to TRBD1. Germline values: CDR1 SGHNT, CDR2 YENEEA. Trimming cost V 1 base and J 7 bases; bases outside gene matches: 3. The CDR3 runs to 14 residues. DNA of the CDR3: TGTGCCAGCAGCTTAGGACAGGGCGGTGAAAAACTGTTTTTT. Its protein is CASSLGQGGEKLFF.

The rearrangement links TRBV5-4 to TRBJ2-7, with D maybe TRBD1 (6 bases). Germline-derived CDR1 and CDR2 are SGHNT and YYREEE (reference sequence). This CDR3 is 15 amino acids long. Trimming took off 5 bases at V and 1 base at J, with 16 bases between the two ends. The CDR3 spells CASSSGSDRSYEQYF. The CDR3 DNA follows: TGTGCCAGCAGTTCAGGGTCGGACAGATCCTACGAGCAGTACTTC.

The chain is built from TRBV7-8 and TRBJ2-1; D perhaps matches TRBD2 (5 bases). The V end was cut by 5 bases, the J end by 7 bases, with 18 bases between. Per the germline V gene, CDR1 is SGHVS and CDR2 is FQNEAQ. There are 15 residues in the CDR3. CDR3 coding DNA: TGTGCCAGCAGCCCCCGGCGATTGGAGGCTAATGAGCAGTTCTTC. Translated, it gives CASSPRRLEANEQFF.

V usage is TRBV29-1 and J usage is TRBJ2-7, with 9 bases identical to TRBD2. The J segment lost 7 bases and the V segment lost 4 bases, leaving 17 bases of the junction unmatched. In germline, CDR1 is SQVTM, CDR2 ANQGSEA. CDR3 length: 16 residues. CDR3 loop: CSVGGLAGLVGLEQYF. CDR3 coding DNA: TGCAGCGTTGGGGGCCTAGCGGGGCTCGTCGGGTTAGAGCAGTACTTC.

The chain is built from TRBV7-8 and TRBJ2-2; TRBD2 matches at 9 bases. Germline lookup yields CDR1 SGHVS and CDR2 FQNEAQ. The CDR3 has 19 amino acids. J gave up 2 bases and V 5 bases, and 15 bases lay outside the gene matches. Here the CDR3 DNA reads TGTGCCAGCAGCCCCCACCCTCCTCGGCTAGCGGGAAACACCGGGGAGCTGTTTTTT. Translation gives CASSPHPPRLAGNTGELFF.

This clone has a handful of counts. The genes are TRBV6-6 and TRBJ1-1, with D possibly matching TRBD1 (6 bases). This CDR3 contains 14 residues. The germline CDR1 and CDR2 sequences are MNHNY and SVGAGI (reference sequence). V dropped 8 bases and J dropped 2 bases, with 15 bases sitting between them. In nucleotides, the CDR3 is TGTGCCAGCCAGCGACAGGTAACCAACACTGAAGCTTTCTTT. Protein: CASQRQVTNTEAFF.